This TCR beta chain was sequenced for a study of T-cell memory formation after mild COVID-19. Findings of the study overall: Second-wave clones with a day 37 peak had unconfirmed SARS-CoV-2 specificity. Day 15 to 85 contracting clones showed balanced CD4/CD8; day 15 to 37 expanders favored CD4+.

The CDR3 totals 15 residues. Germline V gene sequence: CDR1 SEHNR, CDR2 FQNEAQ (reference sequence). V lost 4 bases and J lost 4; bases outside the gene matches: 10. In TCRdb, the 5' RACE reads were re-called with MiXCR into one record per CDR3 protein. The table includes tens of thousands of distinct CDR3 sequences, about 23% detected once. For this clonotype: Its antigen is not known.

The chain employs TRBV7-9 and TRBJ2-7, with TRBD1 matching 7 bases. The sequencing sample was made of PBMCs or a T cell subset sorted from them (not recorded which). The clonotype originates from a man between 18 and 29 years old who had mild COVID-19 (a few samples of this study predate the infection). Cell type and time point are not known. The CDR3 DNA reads TGTGCCAGCAGCTCGTATGGTGACAGGGCGTACGAGCAGTACTTC. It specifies CASSSYGDRAYEQYF.